This T cell receptor beta chain was captured by sequencing in a study of PD-1 blockade in mismatch repair-deficient tumors. Study-level points and caveats: After pembrolizumab, tumor-resident clones rose rapidly, then generally contracted before radiologic responses.

Germline V gene lookup returns CDR1 SGHDT and CDR2 YYEEEE. V was cut by 7 bases and J by 0 bases, with 22 bases left in between. This CDR3 has 17 amino acids. As concerns this clone: Its antigen remains unknown.

Assay used: immunoSEQ multiplex PCR; TCRdb lists only in-frame clones, some missing. The table lists some 100,000 clones, 82% of them singletons, with approximately 6.5% in the top ten. V and J are TRBV5-6 and TRBJ1-1, with D tentatively TRBD1 (5 bases). The TCR was taken from an adult with mismatch repair-deficient cancer. Material: peripheral blood, obtained roughly 35 weeks after starting pembrolizumab. For the CDR3, the DNA is TGTGCCAGCGACCTCCTCAGGGACGTAAGGATGAACACTGAAGCTTTCTTT. This sequence encodes CASDLLRDVRMNTEAFF.